The 32 T cell receptor beta chains below were found in one sample sequenced in a study of T cell responses to AZD1222 COVID-19 vaccine. The data were produced by immunoSEQ multiplex PCR, yet TCRdb's version contains in-frame clones alone and is incomplete. The repertoire consists of about 86,000 clones, with approximately 89% occurring once and the leading ten covering roughly 5.2%. The source was peripheral blood, collected 28 days after the second AZD1222 dose. Source of these receptors: an adult who received the AZD1222 COVID-19 vaccine.

The chain is built from TRBV7-6 and TRBJ2-5; possibly TRBD1 or TRBD2 for D (6 bases each). The length of the CDR3 is 13 residues. Germline CDR1 is SGHVS and CDR2 is FNYEAQ. Trimming shortened V by 5 bases and J by 6 bases, and 13 bases separated the two germline ends. The CDR3 DNA sequence: TGTGCCAGCAGCACGGGGGCCGGGAAGACCCAGTACTTC. Encoded protein: CASSTGAGKTQYF.

The chain carries TRBV3-1 (or the pseudogene TRBV3-2) and TRBJ2-3, with D tentatively TRBD2 (6 bases). V lost 6 bases, J lost 0 bases, and 16 bases lay in between. This CDR3 contains 16 residues. Per germline, CDR1 LGHDT and CDR2 YNNKEL (reference sequence). In DNA, the CDR3 is TGTGCCAGCAGTCGATCGGGGGACCTTAGCACAGATACGCAGTATTTT. Protein sequence: CASSRSGDLSTDTQYF.

The count of this clone is one. This chain joins TRBV9 and TRBJ1-5; 7 nucleotides agree with TRBD1. Germline V gives CDR1 SGDLS, CDR2 YYNGEE. The CDR3 totals 16 residues. J lost 2 bases, V lost 5 bases, and 10 bases had no gene match. The DNA of the CDR3 is TGTGCCAGCAGTCCTAATGACAGGGCCGGCAATCAGCCCCAGCATTTT. Translation: CASSPNDRAGNQPQHF.

The CDR3 is CSVTGQENTEAFF. CDR3 nucleotide sequence: TGCAGCGTTACAGGACAAGAGAACACTGAAGCTTTCTTT. The chain has TRBV29-1 and TRBJ1-1; D perhaps matches TRBD1 (5 bases). The CDR3 loop spans 13 amino acids. Trimming left V 5 bases short and J 1 base short, with 11 bases between. Germline V gene sequence: CDR1 SQVTM, CDR2 ANQGSEA.

The chain links TRBV7-3 to TRBJ2-2, with 10 bases identical to TRBD2. There are 14 residues in the CDR3. V dropped 4 bases and J dropped 5; count of bases not matched to a gene: 1. CDR1 SGHTA and CDR2 FQGTGA come from the germline V gene. CDR3 DNA: TGTGCCAGCAGCTCGACTAGCGGGACCGGGGAGCTGTTTTTT. Translation gives CASSSTSGTGELFF.

The chain is built from TRBV6-1 and TRBJ2-2, with D perhaps matching TRBD1 (5 bases). This CDR3 contains 16 residues. CDR1 MNHNS and CDR2 SASEGT come from the germline V gene. Trimming removed 1 base at V and 6 bases at J, with 15 bases between. The CDR3, as DNA: TGTGCCAGCAGTGAAGGGCAGGGTGGTTTATCCGGGGAGCTGTTTTTT. Protein: CASSEGQGGLSGELFF.

V and J are TRBV18 and TRBJ2-2; 11 bases line up with TRBD1. Germline-derived CDR1 and CDR2 are KGHSH and LQKENI. The CDR3 runs 17 residues. V trimming: 2 bases; J trimming: 4 bases; junction bases outside the gene matches: 6. CDR3 residues: CASSPSPGQGGTGELFF. The CDR3 region has the DNA TGTGCCAGCTCACCAAGTCCGGGACAGGGGGGCACCGGGGAGCTGTTTTTT.

V and J are TRBV27 and TRBJ1-6; 8 bases fit TRBD1. This CDR3 contains 14 residues. In germline, CDR1 is MNHEY, CDR2 SMNVEV (reference sequence). V shed 4 bases and J 8 bases; nucleotides not matched to a gene: 4. The CDR3: CASSYDRGHSPLHF. The CDR3 DNA sequence: TGTGCCAGCAGTTACGACAGGGGTCATTCACCCCTCCACTTT.

The genes are TRBV28 and TRBJ2-7; no reliable D call. The CDR3 spans 12 residues. V was cut by 5 bases and J by 4 bases, with 9 bases left in between. Germline values: CDR1 MDHEN, CDR2 SYDVKM. CDR3 sequence: CASSVGFYEQYF. CDR3 nucleotides: TGTGCCAGCAGTGTGGGATTTTACGAGCAGTACTTC. Supplemented by reference TRBV28 and TRBJ2-7, the full variable domain reads DVKVTQSSRYLVKRTGEKVFLECVQDMDHENMFWYRQDPGLGLRLIYFSYDVKMKEKGDIPEGYSVSREKKERFSLILESASTNQTSMYLCASSVGFYEQYFGPGTRLTVT.

The gene calls are TRBV9 and TRBJ2-1, with D uncertain. Between the trimmed V and J ends, which lost 0 bases and 3 bases, there was a span of 4 bases. CDR1 SGDLS and CDR2 YYNGEE come from the germline V gene. This CDR3 is 13 amino acids long. The CDR3 sequence is CASSVGSYNEQFF. The CDR3 bases are TGTGCCAGCAGCGTAGGGAGCTACAATGAGCAGTTCTTC.

CDR3 region: CASSLVIRATPYEQYF. Here the CDR3 DNA reads TGTGCCAGCAGCTTGGTGATACGGGCCACTCCCTACGAGCAGTACTTC. The chain is built from TRBV5-6 and TRBJ2-7; D is unresolved. This CDR3 has 16 residues. Trimming took 0 bases from V and 2 from J, leaving 15 bases between them. Germline V gene data show CDR1 as SGHDT and CDR2 as YYEEEE. The full variable domain, completed using reference TRBV5-6 and TRBJ2-7, is DAGVTQSPTHLIKTRGQQVTLRCSPKSGHDTVSWYQQALGQGPQFIFQYYEEEERQRGNFPDRFSGHQFPNYSSELNVNALLLGDSALYLCASSLVIRATPYEQYFGPGTRLTVT.

CDR3 amino acids: CASSYGPNTGELFF. Written as DNA, the CDR3 is TGTGCCAGCAGTTACGGGCCGAACACCGGGGAGCTGTTTTTT. V is TRBV6-5 and J is TRBJ2-2; D not resolved. V lost 2 bases and J lost 0, with 4 bases in between. The CDR3 totals 14 residues. Germline loops: CDR1 MNHEY, CDR2 SVGAGI.

The chain combines TRBV10-3 with TRBJ2-7; no clear D. This CDR3 has 13 residues. V was clipped by 3 bases and J by 3 bases, with 9 bases between them. Germline assignment: CDR1 ENHRY and CDR2 SYGVKD. In DNA, the CDR3 is TGTGCCATCAGTGATGGAGTCAACTACGAGCAGTACGTC. Translating gives CAISDGVNYEQYV.

The chain is built from TRBV5-4 and TRBJ2-3; 13 bases line up with TRBD2. With V trimmed by 4 bases and J by 2 bases, 10 bases remained unmatched. CDR3 size: 18 residues. Germline V gene sequence: CDR1 SGHNT, CDR2 YYREEE (reference sequence). The DNA for the CDR3 is TGTGCCAGCAGCATATGGACTAGCGGGGGAGACGCCACAGATACGCAGTATTTT. This translates into CASSIWTSGGDATDTQYF.

The V call is TRBV5-5, the J call TRBJ1-1; D remains ambiguous. From germline, CDR1 is SGHKS and CDR2 YYEKEE (reference sequence). V was shortened by 2 bases and J by 1 base, with 12 bases between the two germline ends. The CDR3 length is 15 residues. The CDR3 region is CASSFSPGKNTEAFF. The CDR3 DNA reads as TGTGCCAGCAGCTTTTCTCCAGGAAAGAACACTGAAGCTTTCTTT.

This chain joins TRBV6-5 and TRBJ2-7; no clear D. The CDR3 consists of 13 residues. Trimming shortened V by 2 bases and J by 0 bases, and 5 bases separated the two germline ends. The germline V gene encodes CDR1 MNHEY and CDR2 SVGAGI. CDR3: CASSYIHSYEQYF. The CDR3 nucleotides read TGTGCCAGCAGTTACATCCACTCCTACGAGCAGTACTTC.

The chain couples TRBV6-1 to TRBJ1-1; perhaps TRBD1 as D (6 bases). With 1 base removed from V and 7 bases from J, the gap between germline ends came to 10 bases. The germline V gene has CDR1 MNHNS and CDR2 SASEGT. The CDR3 is 13 amino acids. DNA of the CDR3: TGTGCCAGCAGTGAAGAGGGGGTCCGTGAAGCTTTCTTT. Translation: CASSEEGVREAFF.

This rearrangement joins TRBV18 to TRBJ2-3; 7 nucleotides agree with TRBD1. J lost 4 bases, V lost 6 bases, and 13 bases had no gene match. The CDR3 runs 16 residues. Germline values: CDR1 KGHSH, CDR2 LQKENI. The CDR3 region is CASSRNRGVQADTQYF. CDR3 sequence (DNA): TGTGCCAGCTCCCGAAACAGGGGAGTGCAGGCAGATACGCAGTATTTT.

The chain is built from TRBV3-1 (or the pseudogene TRBV3-2) and TRBJ2-4; 7 bases agree with TRBD1. J lost 1 base, V lost 10 bases, and 7 bases had no gene match. CDR3 length: 14 residues. The germline gives CDR1 LGHDT, CDR2 YNNKEL (reference sequence). Here the CDR3 reads CATRTGRAKNIQYF. DNA for the CDR3: TGTGCCACAAGGACAGGCAGGGCCAAAAACATTCAGTACTTC.

The gene calls are TRBV11-3 and TRBJ2-3, with 7 bases aligning to TRBD1. Trimming took 5 bases from V and 0 from J; bases not matched to a gene: 5. CDR1 SGHNT and CDR2 YENEEA come from the germline V gene. The CDR3 is 15 residues long. The CDR3 here is CASSHGTASTDTQYF. The CDR3 nucleotides read TGTGCCAGCAGCCACGGGACAGCTAGCACAGATACGCAGTATTTT.

J is TRBJ2-7 and V is TRBV19, with D unclear. Germline loops: CDR1 LNHDA, CDR2 SQIVND (reference sequence). Trimming removed 0 bases at V and 6 bases at J, with 9 bases between. The CDR3 spans 13 residues. The CDR3 region has the DNA TGTGCCAGTAGTATAGACTCGACTTCCGAGCAGTACTTC. Amino acids: CASSIDSTSEQYF.

Worth noting for this clone: Its ends do not fully match the called genes, so a read error is possible. J is TRBJ2-7 and V is TRBV24-1, with D possibly TRBD1 on 5 matching bases. CDR1 is KGHDR, CDR2 SFDVKD, per germline. The CDR3 runs to 12 residues. The DNA of the CDR3 is TGTGCCACCGGTGACAGTCCCTACGAGCAGTACTTC. Translation: CATGDSPYEQYF.

This clone was observed once. V and J are TRBV3-1 (or the pseudogene TRBV3-2) and TRBJ2-3, with a tentative D call TRBD2 (5 bases). The V end was cut by 2 bases, the J end by 1 base, with 22 bases between. From germline, CDR1 is LGHDT and CDR2 YNNKEL (reference sequence). This CDR3 region has 19 residues. CDR3 loop: CASSQKPARLARGTDTQYF. The CDR3 coding sequence is TGTGCCAGCAGCCAAAAGCCCGCCCGGTTGGCGAGGGGCACAGATACGCAGTATTTT.

The genes are TRBV11-2 and TRBJ2-1; 12 nucleotides match TRBD2. The germline gives CDR1 SGHAT, CDR2 FQNNGV. This CDR3 comprises 15 residues. Unmatched junction bases numbered 4, after V lost 6 bases and J lost 4 bases. The CDR3 here is CASSPGLAGYNEQFF. For the CDR3, the DNA is TGTGCCAGCAGTCCCGGACTAGCGGGATACAATGAGCAGTTCTTC.

V and J are TRBV5-1 and TRBJ2-1; 10 bases map to TRBD2. CDR1 is SGHRS and CDR2 is YFSETQ in the germline V gene. The CDR3 spans 15 residues. The ends lost 1 base at V and 9 bases at J; junction bases unmatched: 7. The CDR3 here is CASSLPSGGSGEQFF. CDR3 sequence (DNA): TGCGCCAGCAGCTTGCCTAGCGGGGGTTCAGGTGAGCAGTTCTTC.

The chain employs TRBV25-1 and TRBJ2-1; 8 positions agree with TRBD1. With V trimmed by 1 base and J by 6 bases, 5 bases remained unmatched. Germline V lookup: CDR1 MGHDK, CDR2 SYGVNS. The CDR3 is made up of 15 amino acids. The CDR3: CASSELQGARNEQFF. Written as DNA, the CDR3 is TGTGCCAGCAGTGAATTGCAGGGGGCCCGCAATGAGCAGTTCTTC.

V is TRBV3-1 (or the pseudogene TRBV3-2) and J is TRBJ2-4; D gene unclear. Germline CDR1 and CDR2: LGHDT and YNNKEL (reference sequence). Trimming stripped 0 bases from V and 6 bases from J, with 12 bases between. This CDR3 comprises 15 residues. The CDR3: CASSQDLALGNIQYF. CDR3 sequence (DNA): TGTGCCAGCAGCCAAGACCTGGCGTTGGGAAACATTCAGTACTTC.

This chain connects TRBV14 to TRBJ1-6; D perhaps matches TRBD1 (5 bases). CDR1 and CDR2 from the germline V gene are SGHDN and FVKESK. The germline V and J ends were trimmed by 3 bases and 7 bases, with 10 bases remaining between them. The CDR3 runs 14 residues. The CDR3: CASSQDMINSPLHF. The CDR3 DNA reads TGTGCCAGCAGCCAGGACATGATAAATTCACCCCTCCACTTT.

This clone showed up just once. The V gene is TRBV2, the J gene TRBJ2-1, with TRBD2 matching over 7 bases. This CDR3 comprises 13 residues. The trim removed 8 bases at V and 3 bases at J, leaving 4 bases unmatched. Germline V gene data show CDR1 as SNHLY and CDR2 as FYNNEI. The CDR3 protein is CASYRGGYNEQFF. The CDR3 DNA follows: TGTGCCAGCTATCGCGGGGGCTACAATGAGCAGTTCTTC.

J is TRBJ2-3 and V is TRBV7-9; 7 bases match TRBD1. V was pared by 4 bases and J by 2 bases, with 15 bases of the junction left unmatched. CDR3 length equals 18 residues. Germline values: CDR1 SEHNR, CDR2 FQNEAQ (reference sequence). DNA for the CDR3: TGTGCCAGCAGCTCCCTCGGCCGAAGGACAGGCTACACAGATACGCAGTATTTT. Amino acid sequence: CASSSLGRRTGYTDTQYF.

The chain employs TRBV4-1 and TRBJ1-2; the D is unclear. V lost 0 bases and J lost 2, with 7 bases in between. Germline lookup yields CDR1 MGHRA and CDR2 YSYEKL. CDR3 length: 14 residues. Written as DNA, the CDR3 is TGCGCCAGCAGCCAAGAACGGGGAAACTATGGCTACACCTTC. Its translation is CASSQERGNYGYTF.

This clone was seen only once. The genes are TRBV7-9 and TRBJ2-1; no definite D call. CDR3 length: 12 amino acids. The V gene lost 5 bases and the J gene lost 5 bases, with 7 bases spanning the gap. Germline V gives CDR1 SEHNR, CDR2 FQNEAQ (reference sequence). CDR3 sequence reads: CASSGDNNEQFF. CDR3 nucleotide sequence: TGTGCCAGCAGCGGGGATAACAATGAGCAGTTCTTC.